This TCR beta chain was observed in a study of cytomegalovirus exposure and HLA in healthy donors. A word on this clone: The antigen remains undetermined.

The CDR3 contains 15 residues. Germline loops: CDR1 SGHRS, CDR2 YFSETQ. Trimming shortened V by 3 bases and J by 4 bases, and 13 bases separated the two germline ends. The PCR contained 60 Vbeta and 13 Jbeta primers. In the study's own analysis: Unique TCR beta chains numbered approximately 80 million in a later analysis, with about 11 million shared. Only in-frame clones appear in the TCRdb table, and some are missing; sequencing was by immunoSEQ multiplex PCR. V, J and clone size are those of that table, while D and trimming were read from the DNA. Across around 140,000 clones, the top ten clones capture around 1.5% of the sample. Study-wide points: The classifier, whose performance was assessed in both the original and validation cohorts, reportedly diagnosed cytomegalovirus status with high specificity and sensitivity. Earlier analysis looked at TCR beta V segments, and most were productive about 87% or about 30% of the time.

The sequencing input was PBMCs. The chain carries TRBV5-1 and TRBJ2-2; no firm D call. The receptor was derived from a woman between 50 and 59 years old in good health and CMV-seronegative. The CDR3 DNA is TGCGCCAGCAGCTGGAGCGCCTCGGGCACCGGGGAGCTGTTTTTT. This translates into CASSWSASGTGELFF.